The sequence of this T cell receptor (beta chain) was determined in a study of CD8+ T cells in alopecia areata. Study-level background: Severity scoring for treated patients was based on the percentage of affected scalp area.

Study-wide results and limits: Treatment with tofacitinib significantly lowered scalp clonality and reduced expanded CD8+ clones among the top 100.

Reverse transcription of extracted RNA yielded cDNA, which provided the sequencing template. Sequencing was performed with immunoSEQ multiplex PCR; in TCRdb, only in-frame clones are kept and a portion is missing. The sample lists around 210,000 clones, 64% occurring once. Germline assignment: CDR1 SNHLY and CDR2 FYNNEI. CDR3 length: 12 residues. The V end lost 5 bases, the J end lost 2 bases, and 5 bases lay between the germline ends. Specified treatment: oral pan-JAK inhibitor, 5-10 mg twice daily. Comment on this clone: The antigen is not known.

The chain recombines TRBV2 with TRBJ2-3; D uncertain. This receptor was obtained from a human donor with alopecia areata. Material: CD4+ T cells sorted from blood, obtained at week 4, from a patient treated with tofacitinib. The CDR3 protein is CASSLHTDTQYF. DNA of the CDR3: TGTGCCAGCAGTCTTCACACAGATACGCAGTATTTT.